This TCR beta chain was observed in a study of blood T cell repertoires in COVID-19 (dated by TCRdb to 2020 to 2022). Describing the broader study: Samples covering the acute and convalescent phases of COVID-19 were provided by collaborators in the United States, Italy and Spain. The material from the prospective study consisted of cDNA or gDNA derived from T cells, B-cell-depleted T cells, or PBMCs. Deeply sampled blood TCRbeta repertoires from subjects exposed to, actively infected with, or recovered from COVID-19 were included in the dataset. A freely available public database, intended as a resource for researchers studying the immune response to SARS-CoV-2, is where the repertoires were released. The samples were drawn from the first 160 participants of the ongoing ImmuneRACE study and from 1,254 subjects provided by 6 global collaborators. Nearly every sample came with metadata listing a de-identified subject ID, COVID-19 status, age in years and sex. Where HLA class I and class II types were available, the types were taken from metadata supplied by the sample provider, not from assay-based typing. The investigation overall reported the following: The quantity of clinical and demographic metadata differed by source and by participant and was supplied without curation.

In Seattle, one collaborating source enrolled patients while the infection was active and tracked those patients longitudinally over the course of disease. Collaborating institutions collected whole blood in K2EDTA tubes following their own protocols. Collaborator samples were shipped for TCRbeta analysis as frozen whole blood, isolated PBMCs, or DNA extracted from either sample type. The immunoSEQ Assay, a bias-controlled multiplex PCR, was used to amplify TCRbeta CDR3 regions from genomic DNA. For the original study's pipeline: The number of nucleated cells in each sample was estimated from the amplification of reference gene primers within the assay. To quantify the absolute abundance of each unique TCRbeta CDR3 rearrangement, sequence reads were collapsed and filtered. For each sample, productive Simpson clonality was calculated by taking the square root of Simpson's diversity index across productive rearrangements. What TCRdb holds here is the immuneACCESS table cut down to in-frame rearrangements. Part of the clones is not present; checked against another copy, under half of the missing clones reflect an unresolved V gene, and the others are unexplained. The V and J calls and clone size come from that table; D and trimming were worked out from the DNA. Recorded for this sample are tens of thousands of clones; approximately 75% of them occurred a single time. The ten largest clones capture roughly 30% of the sample.

For this chain, trimming is 5 bases at the V end and 2 bases at the J end, and the number of junction bases without a gene match is 11. The CDR3 spans 17 residues, from the cysteine through the phenylalanine. Only the CDR3 DNA stays, 51 bases, in frame from base 1. CDR1 and CDR2, per the germline V gene, are SGHNT and YENEEA. As regards this clone: The target of this receptor is not known. The input lacks base qualities; no much larger clone sits a single base away.

The chain is encoded by TRBV11-3 joined to TRBJ1-1; 10 central nucleotides agree with TRBD1. The sequence was obtained from a man aged 55 to 69 with COVID-19, enrolled during active disease. The sample consisted of peripheral blood. The CDR3 sequence is CASSPGTGVEINTEAFF. The DNA sequence is given as TGTGCCAGCAGCCCCGGGACAGGGGTCGAAATAAACACTGAAGCTTTCTTT.